This is a list of T cell receptor beta chains from one sample in a study of beta chain features in type 1 diabetes. Produced via immunoSEQ multiplex PCR; TCRdb's table is partial and in-frame only. Among some 150,000 clones listed, about 10% were seen once. Sample: naive CD4+ T cells from blood. The receptors were sampled from a man aged 18 to 30 in good health. Each CDR3 is given with its conserved first and last residue. D genes are given only for firm matches. The size of a clone is reported for some rows only, either as once, few or many, or as a class for expanded clones.

size,V,J,D,length,DNA,CDR3
few,TRBV5-4,TRBJ1-4,.,14,TGTGCCAGCAGCATACAGAACGAGAATGAAAAACTGTTTTTT,CASSIQNENEKLFF
few,TRBV10-1,TRBJ2-3,TRBD2,14,TGCGCCAGCAGCCCAGCGGGGGGGGCAGATACGCAGTATTTT,CASSPAGGADTQYF
.,TRBV2,TRBJ2-7,.,13,TGTGCCAGCAGTGGGTTCGGAGCCTACGAGCAGTACTTC,CASSGFGAYEQYF
few,TRBV6-6,TRBJ1-3,.,15,TGTGCCAGCAGTTACCGGGGTAACTCTGGAAACACCATATATTTT,CASSYRGNSGNTIYF
.,TRBV5-1,TRBJ2-3,TRBD2,17,TGCGCCAGCAGCTTGGAGGGTAGCGGGGGGAAGAGAGATACGCAGTATTTT,CASSLEGSGGKRDTQYF
.,TRBV6-1,TRBJ2-7,.,12,TGTGCCAGCAGGACAGAGAACTACGAGCAGTACTTC,CASRTENYEQYF
.,TRBV7-9,TRBJ2-7,TRBD1,14,TGTGCCAGCAGCACGGACAGGATTAATTACGAGCAGTACTTC,CASSTDRINYEQYF
once,TRBV6-1,TRBJ2-5,.,15,TGTGCCAGCAGCTTCAGGGCTGGGAACCAAGAGACCCAGTACTTC,CASSFRAGNQETQYF
many,TRBV29-1,TRBJ1-1,TRBD1,14,TGCAGCGTTGAACGGGACAGGGAGAACACTGAAGCTTTCTTT,CSVERDRENTEAFF
.,TRBV2,TRBJ2-3,TRBD2,16,TGTGCCAGCAGTGCGGCTAGCGGGGGAGCAACAGATACGCAGTATTTT,CASSAASGGATDTQYF
.,TRBV11-2,TRBJ1-3,.,15,TGTGCCAGCAGCTTAGCAGGATCCTCTGGAAACACCATATATTTT,CASSLAGSSGNTIYF
few,TRBV10-3,TRBJ1-3,.,14,TGTGCCATCAGTGAGGGAGGGGACGGAAACACCATATATTTT,CAISEGGDGNTIYF
.,TRBV11-1,TRBJ1-6,.,16,TGTGCCAGCAGTTCAACCCGGGACACATATAATTCACCCCTCCACTTT,CASSSTRDTYNSPLHF
few,TRBV9,TRBJ2-7,.,15,TGTGCCAGCAGCGTAGGGGCAGGCAGCTCCTACGAGCAGTACTTC,CASSVGAGSSYEQYF
few,TRBV5-4,TRBJ1-4,TRBD1,15,TGTGCCAGCAGCGCCGGGACAGGGCTTAATGAAAAACTGTTTTTT,CASSAGTGLNEKLFF
.,TRBV11-2,TRBJ2-3,.,14,TGTGCCAGCAGCTTAAAGGCAGGGGTGGATACGCAGTATTTT,CASSLKAGVDTQYF
.,TRBV19,TRBJ2-4,.,12,TGTGCCAGTAGTGCGGGGTGGGACATTCAGTACTTC,CASSAGWDIQYF
.,TRBV30,TRBJ2-5,.,12,TGTGCCTGGAGTGTAAACTGGGAGACCCAGTACTTC,CAWSVNWETQYF
.,TRBV9,TRBJ2-7,.,16,TGTGCCAGCAGCTCCCGGTCGGGGGACAGATCCTACGAGCAGTACTTC,CASSSRSGDRSYEQYF
.,TRBV7-2,TRBJ1-2,TRBD1,13,TGTGCCAGCAGCTTAGAGACAGGGCATGGCTACACCTTC,CASSLETGHGYTF
few,TRBV7-2,TRBJ2-5,TRBD2,14,TGTGCCAGCAGCCCGGGACTAGCGGAGGAGACCCAGTACTTC,CASSPGLAEETQYF
.,TRBV6-5,TRBJ2-2,.,15,TGTGCCAGCAGCACTCAGGGGCGGGCCACCGGGGAGCTGTTTTTT,CASSTQGRATGELFF
few,TRBV25-1,TRBJ2-3,.,15,TGTGCCAGCAGCCTCCGGACAGTTGGCACAGATACGCAGTATTTT,CASSLRTVGTDTQYF
few,TRBV11-2,TRBJ1-1,.,15,TGTGCCAGCAGCTTAGGACAGGTAATGAACACTGAAGCTTTCTTT,CASSLGQVMNTEAFF
.,TRBV30,TRBJ1-2,.,12,TGTGCCTGGAGTATGACAGGCGATGGCTACACCTTC,CAWSMTGDGYTF
.,TRBV18,TRBJ2-5,.,14,TGTGCCAGCTCACCACCGTCGGGGTCAGAGACCCAGTACTTC,CASSPPSGSETQYF
many,TRBV7-2,TRBJ2-2,TRBD1,15,TGTGCCAGCAGCTTGGACAGGGGGTTCACCGGGGAGCTGTTTTTT,CASSLDRGFTGELFF
many,TRBV7-9,TRBJ1-5,.,11,TGTGCCGAGTTTAGCAATCAGCCCCAGCATTTT,CAEFSNQPQHF
.,TRBV6-5,TRBJ1-4,TRBD1,14,TGTGCCAGCAGCCCCCGGGACAGTAATGAAAAACTGTTTTTT,CASSPRDSNEKLFF
.,TRBV10-3,TRBJ1-2,TRBD1,14,TGTGCCATCAGTGAGCTCGACAGGGGGACTGGCTACACCTTC,CAISELDRGTGYTF
few,TRBV7-2,TRBJ2-1,TRBD2,14,TGTGCCAGCAGCCCTGCGGGGGGGGGCAATGAGCAGTTCTTC,CASSPAGGGNEQFF
few,TRBV4-3,TRBJ2-3,TRBD2,18,TGCGCCAGCAGCCAAGTGGGCTACGGGGGGGTTAGGGCAGATACGCAGTATTTT,CASSQVGYGGVRADTQYF
few,TRBV5-4,TRBJ2-2,.,15,TGTGCCAGCAGCTCTACAGGGATGGGTACCGGGGAGCTGTTTTTT,CASSSTGMGTGELFF
few,TRBV30,TRBJ2-7,.,12,TGTGCCTGGAGAAAGGAGACCTACGAGCAGTACTTC,CAWRKETYEQYF
.,TRBV7-3,TRBJ2-7,TRBD1,14,TGTGCCAGCAGCTTCACCGGGACAGGGGGCGAGCAGTACTTC,CASSFTGTGGEQYF
few,TRBV5-1,TRBJ1-4,.,12,TGCGCCAGCAGTCCGCTAGGAGAAAAACTGTTTTTT,CASSPLGEKLFF
few,TRBV2,TRBJ2-3,TRBD1,15,TGTGCCAGCAACGGACAGGGTAGTGGGACAGATACGCAGTATTTT,CASNGQGSGTDTQYF
few,TRBV9,TRBJ1-6,TRBD1,17,TGTGCCAGCAGCCCCAGATCGACAGGGGAAGTTAATTCACCCCTCCACTTT,CASSPRSTGEVNSPLHF
few,TRBV5-1,TRBJ2-5,TRBD1,16,TGCGCCAGCAGCCCCGAAGAAGGAAACAGGGGTGAGACCCAGTACTTC,CASSPEEGNRGETQYF
.,TRBV7-2,TRBJ2-5,TRBD2,16,TGTGCCAGCAGCTTAGATAGGACTAGATCTGGAGAGACCCAGTACTTC,CASSLDRTRSGETQYF
few,TRBV5-5,TRBJ2-5,.,14,TGTGCCAGCAGCTCGGGGGACGTACAAGAGACCCAGTACTTC,CASSSGDVQETQYF
.,TRBV11-3,TRBJ2-1,TRBD1,20,TGTGCCAGCAGCTTGGGACAGGGGGCCCCCAACCCCAGCTCCTACAATGAGCAGTTCTTC,CASSLGQGAPNPSSYNEQFF
.,TRBV10-3,TRBJ2-1,TRBD2,17,TGTGCCATCAGTGAGCCCTGGACTAGCGGGGGCTACAATGAGCAGTTCTTC,CAISEPWTSGGYNEQFF
.,TRBV6-1,TRBJ2-3,.,14,TGTGCCAGCACCAAGGACATATTCACAGATACGCAGTATTTT,CASTKDIFTDTQYF
few,TRBV11-3,TRBJ2-7,.,14,TGTGCCAGCAGCTTAGGTGGCAGTCTCCACGAGCAGTACTTC,CASSLGGSLHEQYF
many,TRBV30,TRBJ1-6,TRBD1,13,TGTGCCTGGCGACAGGGGAATAATTCACCCCTCCACTTT,CAWRQGNNSPLHF
few,TRBV18,TRBJ2-1,TRBD1,14,TGTGCCAGCTCACGACAGGGGGCGGTAAATGAGCAGTTCTTC,CASSRQGAVNEQFF
few,TRBV5-1,TRBJ2-7,.,11,TGCGCCAGCAGCCTCCCCTACGAGCAGTACTTC,CASSLPYEQYF
.,TRBV7-2,TRBJ2-1,TRBD1,14,TGTGCCAGTATACCGGGACAGGGGGCCAATGAGCAGTTCTTC,CASIPGQGANEQFF